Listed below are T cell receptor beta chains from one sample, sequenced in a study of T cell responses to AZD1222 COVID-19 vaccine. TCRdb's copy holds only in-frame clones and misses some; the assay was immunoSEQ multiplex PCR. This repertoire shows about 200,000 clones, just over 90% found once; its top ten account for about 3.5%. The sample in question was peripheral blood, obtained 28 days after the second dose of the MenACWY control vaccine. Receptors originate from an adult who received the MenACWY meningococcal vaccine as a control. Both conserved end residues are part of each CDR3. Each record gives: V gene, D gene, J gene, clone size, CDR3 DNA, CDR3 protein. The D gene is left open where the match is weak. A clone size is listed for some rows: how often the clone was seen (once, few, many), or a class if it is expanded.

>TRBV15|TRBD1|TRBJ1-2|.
TGTGCCACCAGCAGAGATGGGAGGACAGGGGGCATCTCCTATGGCTACACCTTC
CATSRDGRTGGISYGYTF
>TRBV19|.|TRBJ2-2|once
TGTGCCAGTAGTATGGTCCAGGTCACCGGGGAGCTGTTTTTT
CASSMVQVTGELFF
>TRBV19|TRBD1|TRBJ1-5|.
TGTGCCAGTAGTGAGGGGACAGGAGGGACCCCCCAGCATTTT
CASSEGTGGTPQHF
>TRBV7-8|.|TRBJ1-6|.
TGTGCCAGCAGCCATACAGATTCACCCCTCCACTTT
CASSHTDSPLHF
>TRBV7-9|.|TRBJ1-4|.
TGTGCCAGCAGTCCAGCCCGGGGCGGGACTAATGAAAAACTGTTTTTT
CASSPARGGTNEKLFF
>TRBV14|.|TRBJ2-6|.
TGTGCCAGCAGCCAATCCTCTGGGGCCAACGTCCTGACTTTC
CASSQSSGANVLTF
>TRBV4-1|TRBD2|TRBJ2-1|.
TGCGCCAGCAGCCTCCAACCCGGGACTAGCGGGAGATATGAGCAGTTCTTC
CASSLQPGTSGRYEQFF
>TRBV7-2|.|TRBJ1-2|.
TGTGCCAGCAGCTTAGCAGGGAACTATGGCTACACCTTC
CASSLAGNYGYTF
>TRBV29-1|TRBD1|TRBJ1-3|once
TGCAGCGTTCTGACAGGGAACTCTGGAAACACCATATATTTT
CSVLTGNSGNTIYF
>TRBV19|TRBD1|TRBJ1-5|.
TGTGCCAGTAGCCGACAGGGGAATAGCAATCAGCCCCAGCATTTT
CASSRQGNSNQPQHF
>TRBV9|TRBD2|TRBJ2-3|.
TGTGCCAGCAGCGTAGATCAGGGACTAGCTGTCGCAGATACGCAGTATTTT
CASSVDQGLAVADTQYF
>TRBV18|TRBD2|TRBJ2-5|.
TGTGCCAGCTCACCCCCCGGGAGGGCCGTTGGCGAGACCCAGTACTTC
CASSPPGRAVGETQYF
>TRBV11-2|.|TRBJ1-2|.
TGTGCCAGCAGCGACGAGGGGAGAGGACAGCTTCTCCTTTATGGCTACACCTTC
CASSDEGRGQLLLYGYTF
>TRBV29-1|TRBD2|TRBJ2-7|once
TGCAGCGTCAACTTCTCTAGCGGGAGCCGATACGAGCAGTACTTC
CSVNFSSGSRYEQYF
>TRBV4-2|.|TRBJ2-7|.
TGTGCCAGCAGTCAAAGCACTCGTGGCGAGCAGTACTTC
CASSQSTRGEQYF
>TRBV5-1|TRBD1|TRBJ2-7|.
TGCGCCAGCAGCTTGGGGGGACAGATCTACGAGCAGTACTTC
CASSLGGQIYEQYF
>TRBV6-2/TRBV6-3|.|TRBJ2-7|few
TGTGCCAGCAGTTACTCCCACGGGGCCCCCCTCGAGCAGTACTTC
CASSYSHGAPLEQYF
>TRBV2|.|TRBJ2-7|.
TGTGCCAGCAGTGTTAGGGTGTCAGACCCCTACGAGCAGTACTTC
CASSVRVSDPYEQYF
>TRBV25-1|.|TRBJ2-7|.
TGTGCCGTTGGGGCCTACGAGCAGTACTTC
CAVGAYEQYF
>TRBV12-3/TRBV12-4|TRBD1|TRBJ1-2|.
TGTGCCAGCAGGGAGACAGGGGACTATGGCTACACCTTC
CASRETGDYGYTF
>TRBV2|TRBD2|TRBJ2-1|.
TGTGCCAGCAGTGGAAAAGGGACTAGCGGGAGAAGGGAGCAGTTCTTC
CASSGKGTSGRREQFF
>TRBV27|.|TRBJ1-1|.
TGTGCCAGCAGTTCTTACATCGAGGCGAACACTGAAGCTTTCTTT
CASSSYIEANTEAFF
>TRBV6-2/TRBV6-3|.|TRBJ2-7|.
TGTGCCAGCAGTTACCTGGCTAGGGAGCAGTACTTC
CASSYLAREQYF
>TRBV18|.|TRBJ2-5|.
TGTGCCAGCTCACCTCGGGGCCCTCAGGGAGAGACCCAGTACTTC
CASSPRGPQGETQYF
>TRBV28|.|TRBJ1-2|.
TGTGCCAGCAGCACACCCGGTGGGGCGGGATCGAAGTACACCTTC
CASSTPGGAGSKYTF
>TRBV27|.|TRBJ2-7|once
TGTGCCAGCAGTTCCGCTGGGGGGACCTACGAGCAGTACTTC
CASSSAGGTYEQYF
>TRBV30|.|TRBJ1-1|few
TGTGCCTGGACTAGGATTCAGGGCCCCACTGAAGCTTTCTTT
CAWTRIQGPTEAFF
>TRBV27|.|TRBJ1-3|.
TGTGCCAGCAGTTTCCGTCCGGGCGGAAACACCATATATTTT
CASSFRPGGNTIYF
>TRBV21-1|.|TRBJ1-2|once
TGTGCCACGACAAATCTCCCTTGGGGCGGGGGTGGCTACACCTTC
CATTNLPWGGGGYTF
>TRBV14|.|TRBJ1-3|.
TGTGCCAGCAGCCAAGCCCCGCATTTAACGGCTGGAAACACCATATATTTT
CASSQAPHLTAGNTIYF
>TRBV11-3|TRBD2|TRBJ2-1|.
TGTGCCAGCGGCTCCGTCCTAGCGGGCCTCCGGAGCTCCTACAATGAGCAGTTCTTC
CASGSVLAGLRSSYNEQFF
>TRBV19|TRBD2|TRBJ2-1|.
TGTGCCAGTCAGAGCGGGACCTACAATGAGCAGTTCTTC
CASQSGTYNEQFF
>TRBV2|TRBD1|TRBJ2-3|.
TGTGCCAGCCGACCAGGGGGCGCGGCCACAGATACGCAGTATTTT
CASRPGGAATDTQYF
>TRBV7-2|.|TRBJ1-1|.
TGTGCCAGCAGCTTAGCACGGGGGGCGGGCACTGAAGCTTTCTTT
CASSLARGAGTEAFF
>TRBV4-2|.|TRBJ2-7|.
TGTGCCAGCAGCCGAGGGCGCAACGAGCAGTACTTC
CASSRGRNEQYF
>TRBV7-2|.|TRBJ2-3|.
TGTGCCAGCAGCTCCCGACAGGGAGCGGGAACAGATACGCAGTATTTT
CASSSRQGAGTDTQYF